The clone carrying this T cell receptor (beta chain) was counted only a few times. Its cognate antigen is unknown. Via MiXCR, TCRdb re-called the 5' RACE reads, giving one row per CDR3 protein. The top ten hold roughly 0.5% of the sample, which has 500,000 to 550,000 distinct CDR3 sequences, under 25% seen once. The entry originates in a study of identical twins. Points from the study as a whole: A partial confounding effect on zero-insertion analyses could come from invariant MAIT and iNKT cells. Sequences that were out-of-frame, alpha and twin-shared displayed an excess of low generation probability.

These data were also reused for a study on yellow fever vaccine responses in identical twins.

The source of this sequence is a woman aged 18-30 years in good health. Material for sequencing was CD4+ T cells sorted from blood.

The CDR3 region has the DNA TGCAGCGTTGAAGGCCGTGCCCGAGACAGGGTTGAAGCTTTCTTT. It specifies CSVEGRARDRVEAFF. This chain joins TRBV29-1 and TRBJ1-1, with 7 bases aligning to TRBD1. V shed 1 base and J 7 bases; nucleotides not matched to a gene: 12. This CDR3 comprises 15 residues. Germline V gene lookup returns CDR1 SQVTM and CDR2 ANQGSEA.